The T cell receptor beta chain described here comes from a study of molecular identifiers for immune sequencing clone quantification. Each CDR3 protein gets one entry after TCRdb re-called the PCR reads with MiXCR. The repertoire has under 800,000 distinct CDR3 sequences, 25% of them found once; the top ten carry 0.75% to 0.8%. The CDR3 contains 14 residues. Deletions cut 1 base from V and 7 bases from J, with 11 bases between. Germline V gives CDR1 SGHTA, CDR2 FQGNSA. This clonotype was counted between two and nine times. The rearrangement uses TRBV7-2 and TRBJ2-1; D tentatively reads TRBD1 or TRBD2 (6 bases each). This TCR was recovered from a human donor in good health. Some libraries in this study had Jurkat cell RNA spiked in. Sequenced sample: naive CD8+ T cells from blood, with Jurkat cell RNA spiked in. As to subset: FACS-sorted CD8+CD4-CCR7+CD45RA+ naive T cells. The CDR3 loop is CASSLGGALNEQFF. The CDR3 bases are TGTGCCAGCAGCTTAGGGGGGGCTTTAAATGAGCAGTTCTTC.